Below are 2 T cell receptor beta chains sequenced from a single sample in a study of cytomegalovirus exposure and HLA in healthy donors. Here immunoSEQ multiplex PCR was the method, and the copy in TCRdb shows in-frame clones only, minus some. The sample gives 150,000 to 200,000 clones, about 89% of which show up once; 3% is in the top ten. Input material: PBMCs. The receptor source for this set is a woman between 18 and 30 years old in good health and CMV-seropositive.

The chain links TRBV5-1 to TRBJ1-6, with a weak D call TRBD1 (5 bases). The CDR3 is 15 amino acids. CDR1 and CDR2 (germline): SGHRS, YFSETQ. The germline V and J ends were trimmed by 7 bases and 5 bases, with 16 bases remaining between them. CDR3 protein: CASRGGTVDNSPLHF. Here the CDR3 DNA reads TGCGCCAGCCGGGGGGGAACGGTGGATAATTCACCCCTCCACTTT.

The V gene is TRBV30, the J gene TRBJ1-4; D gene unclear. The CDR3 has 14 amino acids. V was shortened by 2 bases and J by 0 bases, with 7 bases between the two germline ends. CDR1 and CDR2 (germline): GTSNPN, SVGIG (reference sequence). The CDR3 nucleotides read TGTGCCTGGAGTAAAGAGACAACTAATGAAAAACTGTTTTTT. The encoded protein is CAWSKETTNEKLFF.